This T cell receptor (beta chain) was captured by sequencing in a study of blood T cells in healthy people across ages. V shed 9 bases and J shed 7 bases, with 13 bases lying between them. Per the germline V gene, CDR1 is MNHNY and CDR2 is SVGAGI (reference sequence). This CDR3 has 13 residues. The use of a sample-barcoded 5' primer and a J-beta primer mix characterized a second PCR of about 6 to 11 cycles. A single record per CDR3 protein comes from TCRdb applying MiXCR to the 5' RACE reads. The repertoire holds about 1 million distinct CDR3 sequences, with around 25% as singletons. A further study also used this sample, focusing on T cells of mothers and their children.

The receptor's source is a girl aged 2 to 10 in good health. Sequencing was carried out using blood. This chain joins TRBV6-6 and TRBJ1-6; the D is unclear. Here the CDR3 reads CASQAQLNSPLHF. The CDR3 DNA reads TGTGCCAGTCAAGCCCAGTTGAATTCACCCCTCCACTTT.